A selection of T cell receptor beta chains follows, all from one sample in a study of blood T cell repertoires in COVID-19. The table came from immunoSEQ multiplex PCR; TCRdb's copy has only in-frame clones and leaves some out. The data hold about 310,000 clones, with about 88% observed a single time. Material for sequencing was PBMCs or T cells enriched from blood (not recorded which). These receptors were taken from a woman aged 40 to 50 who had recovered from COVID-19. CDR3s include the opening cysteine and the closing phenylalanine or tryptophan. The order of the fields is CDR3 length, V gene, D gene, J gene, clone size, CDR3 DNA, CDR3 protein. A D gene is named only where the DNA matches it firmly. Rows give clone size only sometimes, using once, few, many, or a class for an expanded clone.

cdr3_length: 13; v_call: TRBV25-1; d_call: .; j_call: TRBJ1-1; clone_size: .; cdr3_nt: TGTGCCAGCATCATGGCGGGGACCACTGAAGCTTTCTTT; cdr3_aa: CASIMAGTTEAFF
cdr3_length: 14; v_call: TRBV11-2; d_call: TRBD1; j_call: TRBJ1-3; clone_size: .; cdr3_nt: TGTGCCAGCAGCAGACGGACAGGCGGAAACACCATATATTTT; cdr3_aa: CASSRRTGGNTIYF
cdr3_length: 17; v_call: TRBV3-1/TRBV3-2; d_call: TRBD2; j_call: TRBJ2-2; clone_size: .; cdr3_nt: TGTGCCAGCAGCCAAGATTCGGTGGCGGGAGTAACCGGGGAGCTGTTTTTT; cdr3_aa: CASSQDSVAGVTGELFF
cdr3_length: 16; v_call: TRBV7-3; d_call: .; j_call: TRBJ2-2; clone_size: .; cdr3_nt: TGTGCCAGCAGCTTCTTCCCTATAGAGAACACCGGGGAGCTGTTTTTT; cdr3_aa: CASSFFPIENTGELFF
cdr3_length: 13; v_call: TRBV19; d_call: .; j_call: TRBJ2-1; clone_size: .; cdr3_nt: TGTGCCAGTAGCCCTCGGGGTTACAATGAGCAGTTCTTC; cdr3_aa: CASSPRGYNEQFF
cdr3_length: 13; v_call: TRBV6-5; d_call: .; j_call: TRBJ1-2; clone_size: .; cdr3_nt: TGTGCCAGCAGTCCTCGGCAGGGCCGCTGGTACACCTTC; cdr3_aa: CASSPRQGRWYTF
cdr3_length: 15; v_call: TRBV18; d_call: .; j_call: TRBJ2-7; clone_size: .; cdr3_nt: TGTGCCAGCTCACCTTTGAGTCGGGAGAGGTACGAGCAGTACTTC; cdr3_aa: CASSPLSRERYEQYF
cdr3_length: 15; v_call: TRBV6-5; d_call: .; j_call: TRBJ2-7; clone_size: once; cdr3_nt: TGTGCCAGCAGTTATAGTGGGACTGCCAACTACGAGCAGTACTTC; cdr3_aa: CASSYSGTANYEQYF
cdr3_length: 15; v_call: TRBV12-5; d_call: .; j_call: TRBJ1-5; clone_size: .; cdr3_nt: TGTGCTAGTACTGGGGGCCGTACAGTCAATCAGCCCCAGCATTTT; cdr3_aa: CASTGGRTVNQPQHF
cdr3_length: 16; v_call: TRBV7-3; d_call: .; j_call: TRBJ1-1; clone_size: .; cdr3_nt: TGTGCCAGCAGCTTAGTCCCCAAGATAGACAGCACTGAAGCTTTCTTT; cdr3_aa: CASSLVPKIDSTEAFF
cdr3_length: 15; v_call: TRBV5-4; d_call: .; j_call: TRBJ2-7; clone_size: .; cdr3_nt: TGTGCCAGCAGCTTGGCGACTGGAAGCTCCTACGAGCAGTACTTC; cdr3_aa: CASSLATGSSYEQYF
cdr3_length: 14; v_call: TRBV9; d_call: TRBD1; j_call: TRBJ2-5; clone_size: .; cdr3_nt: TGTGCCAGCAGCGGGGGACAGTCACAAGAGACCCAGTACTTC; cdr3_aa: CASSGGQSQETQYF
cdr3_length: 12; v_call: TRBV5-1; d_call: .; j_call: TRBJ2-5; clone_size: .; cdr3_nt: TGCGCCAGCAGCCGGAGGGCAGAGACCCAGTACTTC; cdr3_aa: CASSRRAETQYF